The 14 T cell receptor beta chains below all came from one sample that was sequenced in a study of T cells in Graves' hyperthyroidism and ophthalmopathy. From RNA transcripts, TCR beta CDR3 regions were amplified. During a first-round RT-PCR of the TCR CDR3, the HTBI primer set was used. TCRdb reprocessed the multiplex PCR reads with MiXCR, giving one entry per CDR3 protein. The sample holds some 560,000 distinct CDR3 sequences; 15% to 18% are singletons and the top ten take less than 9.5%. Sequencing used blood. Receptor source: a woman aged 30 to 39 with Graves' hyperthyroidism.

Details on this clonotype: Being one base from a much bigger clone, this may be a read error. Because the CDR3 is missing its conserved closing phenylalanine or tryptophan, this is likely a read error. The rearrangement links TRBV27 to TRBJ2-3; 10 bases match TRBD2. The length of the CDR3 is 16 residues. Per germline, CDR1 MNHEY and CDR2 SMNVEV (reference sequence). V shed 4 bases, J shed 0 bases, and the junction held 4 bases outside the gene matches. For the CDR3, the DNA is TGTGCCAGCAGTTCCGGGACTAGCGTTAGCACAGATACGCAGTATCTT. Translated, it gives CASSSGTSVSTDTQYL.

This clonotype was recorded many times. This chain uses TRBV2 with TRBJ2-1; TRBD1 matches at 11 bases. Trimming took 6 bases from V and 7 from J; bases not matched to a gene: 5. In germline, CDR1 is SNHLY, CDR2 FYNNEI. CDR3 size: 14 residues. CDR3 sequence reads: CASSRDRGSNEQFF. For the CDR3, the DNA is TGTGCCAGCAGCCGGGACAGGGGGTCGAATGAGCAGTTCTTC.

This clonotype was seen many times. The chain employs TRBV30 and TRBJ2-2, with TRBD2 as a possible D gene (5 bases). V was clipped by 7 bases and J by 4 bases, with 16 bases between them. The CDR3 loop spans 14 amino acids. Germline-derived CDR1 and CDR2 are GTSNPN and SVGIG (reference sequence). CDR3 in amino acids: CASTGMNSTGELFF. CDR3 sequence (DNA): TGTGCCTCAACCGGGATGAATTCCACCGGGGAGCTGTTTTTT.

This clonotype was recorded many times. The gene calls are TRBV29-1 and TRBJ1-1, with a weak D call TRBD1 (6 bases). CDR3 length: 13 residues. Trimming took off 7 bases at V and 6 bases at J, with 18 bases between the two ends. The germline gives CDR1 SQVTM, CDR2 ANQGSEA. This CDR3 is CSARGRGESEAFF. DNA of the CDR3: TGCAGCGCTAGGGGCAGGGGTGAGTCTGAAGCTTTCTTT.

The chain carries TRBV24-1 and TRBJ2-3; D gene unclear. Germline CDR1 reads KGHDR; CDR2 reads SFDVKD. With 6 bases removed from V and 6 bases from J, the gap between germline ends came to 6 bases. The CDR3 totals 11 residues. DNA for the CDR3: TGTGCCACCAGTAGTGCCGATACGCAGTATTTT. Translating it yields CATSSADTQYF.

This clonotype appeared a few times. This chain connects TRBV7-9 to TRBJ1-1; no clear D gene. CDR1 is SEHNR and CDR2 is FQNEAQ in the germline V gene (reference sequence). The V and J ends lost 0 bases and 1 base respectively, with 9 bases between them. CDR3 length: 15 residues. CDR3 coding DNA: TGTGCCAGCAGCTTAGCGGCGAGCCCGAACACTGAAGCTTTCTTT. Protein sequence: CASSLAASPNTEAFF.

This clonotype was seen repeatedly, ten times or more. The chain couples TRBV6-6 to TRBJ1-1; 9 bases agree with TRBD1. The trim removed 2 bases at V and 7 bases at J, leaving 5 bases unmatched. This CDR3 spans 14 amino acids. Germline V gives CDR1 MNHNY, CDR2 SVGAGI (reference sequence). The CDR3, as DNA: TGTGCCAGCAGTTACAGGGGACAGGGCGTTGAAGCTTTCTTT. Amino acids: CASSYRGQGVEAFF.

This clonotype has more than one count but fewer than ten. A much larger clone differs by one base, so this may be a read error. The J gene is TRBJ1-5, the V gene TRBV28, with a tentative D call TRBD1 (5 bases). Germline assignment: CDR1 MDHEN and CDR2 SYDVKM. With 2 bases removed from V and 2 bases from J, the gap between germline ends came to 13 bases. This CDR3 contains 16 residues. The CDR3 nucleotides are TGTGCCAGCAGTTTAACGGGGGGGGGAGGCAATCAGCCCCAGCATTTT. Residues: CASSLTGGGGNQPQHF.

As for this clonotype: Possible read error: a much larger clone is one base away. The chain uses TRBV5-1 and TRBJ2-1; 12 nucleotides agree with TRBD2. The CDR3 runs to 19 residues. Trimming took 2 bases from V and 4 from J; bases not matched to a gene: 13. The germline V gene encodes CDR1 SGHRS and CDR2 YFSETQ. CDR3 region: CASSFELAGGPLAYNEQFF. CDR3 DNA: TGCGCCAGCAGCTTTGAACTAGCGGGAGGACCCCTAGCTTACAATGAGCAGTTCTTC.

This clonotype was detected many times. The V call is TRBV20-1, the J call TRBJ2-7, with 7 nucleotides matching TRBD2. The CDR3 loop spans 15 amino acids. Germline CDR1 reads DFQATT; CDR2 reads SNEGSKA (reference sequence). Trimming took 0 bases from V and 2 from J; bases not matched to a gene: 7. The CDR3 is CSARDLAREPYEQYF. CDR3 nucleotide sequence: TGCAGTGCTAGAGATCTGGCGCGGGAGCCCTACGAGCAGTACTTC.

Only a few counts were recorded for this clonotype. A single base separates this from a much larger clone, so it may be a read error. This chain links TRBV28 with TRBJ2-1; weak D call: TRBD2 (6 bases). V lost 7 bases, J lost 2 bases, and 18 bases lay in between. This CDR3 contains 16 residues. Germline CDR1 and CDR2: MDHEN and SYDVKM. This chain's CDR3 is CASTPSAEGPYNEQFF. The CDR3 nucleotides read TGTGCCAGCACCCCTAGTGCGGAGGGCCCCTACAATGAGCAGTTCTTC.

This clonotype was detected ten times or more. The chain recombines TRBV6-1 with TRBJ2-3; D gene ambiguous. V was pared by 5 bases and J by 1 base, with 13 bases between. The CDR3 runs to 15 residues. From germline, CDR1 is MNHNS and CDR2 SASEGT. DNA for the CDR3: TGTGCCAGCAGTCTTGACGGCACTCGCACAGATACGCAGTATTTT. Its protein product is CASSLDGTRTDTQYF.

This clonotype was observed at least ten times. The chain employs TRBV28 and TRBJ1-2; 10 bases match TRBD1. V was clipped by 5 bases and J by 5 bases; unmatched bases: 11. CDR1 is MDHEN, CDR2 SYDVKM, per germline. The CDR3 totals 16 residues. The CDR3 spells CASSEPGTGVPYGYTF. Written as DNA, the CDR3 is TGTGCCAGCAGTGAACCCGGGACAGGGGTTCCGTATGGCTACACCTTC.

CDR3 residues: CASSISGPYEQYF. CDR3 DNA: TGTGCCAGCAGTATTAGCGGGCCATACGAGCAGTACTTC. The chain carries TRBV6-1 and TRBJ2-7, with 7 bases matching TRBD2. The J segment lost 4 bases and the V segment lost 5 bases, leaving 5 bases of the junction unmatched. CDR3 size: 13 residues. Germline lookup yields CDR1 MNHNS and CDR2 SASEGT.